This T cell receptor beta chain appears in the sequencing data of a study of cytomegalovirus exposure and HLA in healthy donors. The PCR used 60 Vbeta and 13 Jbeta primers. Method: immunoSEQ multiplex PCR; TCRdb's copy keeps in-frame clones and lacks some. The data show about 40,000 clones, about 60% seen once. Whole-study findings and limits: According to a later analysis, donors in an Asian-associated ancestry cluster reportedly had fewer N-insertions than the approximately 670-donor mean. Immune exposure information comprised only CMV serostatus.

CDR3 length equals 19 residues. V gave up 2 bases and J gave up 0 bases, with 20 bases separating them. Germline assignment: CDR1 KGHSH and CDR2 LQKENI. Regarding this clone: The target antigen is unknown.

The chain recombines TRBV18 with TRBJ1-5, with TRBD1 as a possible D gene (6 bases). Specimen: PBMCs. The origin of this receptor is a man aged 55 to 69 in good health and CMV-seropositive. CDR3 protein: CASSPEGRDMIYSNQPQHF. DNA for the CDR3: TGTGCCAGCTCACCAGAGGGCAGGGACATGATTTATAGCAATCAGCCCCAGCATTTT.